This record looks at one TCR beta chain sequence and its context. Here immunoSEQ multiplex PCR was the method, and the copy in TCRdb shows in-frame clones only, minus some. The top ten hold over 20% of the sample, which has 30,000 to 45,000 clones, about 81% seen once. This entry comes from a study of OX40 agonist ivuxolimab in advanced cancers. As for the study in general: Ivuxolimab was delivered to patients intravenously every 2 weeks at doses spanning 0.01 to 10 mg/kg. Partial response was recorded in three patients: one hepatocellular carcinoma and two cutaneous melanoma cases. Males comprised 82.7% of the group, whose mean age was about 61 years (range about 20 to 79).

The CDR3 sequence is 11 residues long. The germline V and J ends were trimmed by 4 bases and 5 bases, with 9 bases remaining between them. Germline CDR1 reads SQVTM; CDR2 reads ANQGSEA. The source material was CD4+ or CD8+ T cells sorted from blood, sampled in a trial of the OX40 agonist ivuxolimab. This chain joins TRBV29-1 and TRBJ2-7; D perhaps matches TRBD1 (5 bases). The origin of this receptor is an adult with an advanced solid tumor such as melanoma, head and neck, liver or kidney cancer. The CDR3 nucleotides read TGCAGCGTTGCCGACAGTCACGAGCAGTACTTC. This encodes CSVADSHEQYF.